A single sample is the source of the 27 T cell receptor beta chains below, sequenced in a study of beta chain features in type 1 diabetes. Expressed TCRB transcripts were sequenced, since all the RNA that had been isolated was reverse transcribed. Assay used: immunoSEQ multiplex PCR; TCRdb lists only in-frame clones, some missing. Among some 360,000 clones, around a fifth were seen once, and the ten largest hold about 0.044%. What was sequenced was naive CD4+ T cells from blood. The receptor set was obtained from a woman between 18 and 29 years old in good health.

A few counts support this clone. J is TRBJ2-7 and V is TRBV5-4, with D possibly matching TRBD1 (6 bases). Germline lookup yields CDR1 SGHNT and CDR2 YYREEE (reference sequence). This CDR3 contains 15 residues. The V and J ends lost 3 bases and 3 bases respectively, with 16 bases between them. CDR3 DNA: TGTGCCAGCAGCTCTGGGGGCTATGAGGGCTACGAGCAGTACTTC. Translated, it gives CASSSGGYEGYEQYF. The variable domain in full, completed from reference TRBV5-4 and TRBJ2-7, reads ETGVTQSPTHLIKTRGQQVTLRCSSQSGHNTVSWYQQALGQGPQFIFQYYREEENGRGNFPPRFSGLQFPNYSSELNVNALELDDSALYLCASSSGGYEGYEQYFGPGTRLTVT.

The chain employs TRBV11-1 and TRBJ1-1; D is perhaps TRBD1 (6 bases). Germline CDR1 and CDR2: SGHAT and FQDESV (reference sequence). The CDR3 length is 12 residues. Deletions cut 4 bases from V and 6 bases from J, with 9 bases between. The CDR3 DNA reads TGTGCCAGCAGCTCACAGGGTTCTGAAGCTTTCTTT. Translation: CASSSQGSEAFF.

The chain has TRBV5-4 and TRBJ2-5, with 10 bases matching TRBD2. This CDR3 is built from 17 residues. V shed 4 bases and J 1 base; nucleotides not matched to a gene: 10. CDR1 SGHNT and CDR2 YYREEE come from the germline V gene (reference sequence). The CDR3 DNA follows: TGTGCCAGCAGCCCAGCGGGGGGGCTCGTAGGCCAAGAGACCCAGTACTTC. Translating gives CASSPAGGLVGQETQYF.

This clone was detected only a few times. The rearrangement joins TRBV7-9 to TRBJ2-5, with TRBD2 as a possible D gene (5 bases). Germline lookup yields CDR1 SEHNR and CDR2 FQNEAQ (reference sequence). The V and J ends lost 6 bases and 7 bases respectively, with 12 bases between them. The CDR3 extends over 12 amino acids. This CDR3 is CASSPREGTQYF. The CDR3 bases are TGTGCCAGCAGTCCTCGCGAGGGGACCCAGTACTTC. Drawing the rest from reference TRBV7-9 and TRBJ2-5, the complete variable domain is DTGVSQNPRHKITKRGQNVTFRCDPISEHNRLYWYRQTLGQGPEFLTYFQNEAQLEKSRLLSDRFSAERPKGSFSTLEIQRTEQGDSAMYLCASSPREGTQYFGPGTRLLVL.

The rearrangement links TRBV28 to TRBJ2-6; D is ambiguous. V gave up 5 bases and J gave up 2 bases, with 7 bases separating them. From germline, CDR1 is MDHEN and CDR2 SYDVKM. CDR3 length: 14 amino acids. This CDR3 reads CASSRGTGANVLTF. As DNA, the CDR3 is TGTGCCAGCAGTCGCGGAACTGGGGCCAACGTCCTGACTTTC.

The rearrangement joins TRBV5-1 to TRBJ2-7; 8 nucleotides agree with TRBD2. This CDR3 is 16 amino acids long. From germline, CDR1 is SGHRS and CDR2 YFSETQ. V gave up 4 bases and J gave up 4 bases; unmatched junction bases: 13. The CDR3 region is CASSRFLPSGRYEQYF. CDR3 sequence (DNA): TGCGCCAGCAGCCGCTTTTTGCCCAGCGGGAGATACGAGCAGTACTTC.

The chain recombines TRBV5-4 with TRBJ1-5, with D possibly being TRBD1 (6 bases). The ends were cut back, 4 bases at V and 6 bases at J, with 17 bases in the middle. The CDR3 totals 15 residues. The V gene's germline CDR1 is SGHNT and CDR2 YYREEE (reference sequence). This CDR3 reads CASSPSPTRGQPQHF. The CDR3 DNA is TGTGCCAGCAGCCCAAGCCCCACCAGGGGTCAGCCCCAGCATTTT.

This clone appeared once. The chain uses TRBV2 and TRBJ1-2; TRBD1 might be the D (5 bases). The CDR3 sequence is 14 residues long. CDR1 and CDR2 (germline): SNHLY, FYNNEI. Trimming left V 2 bases short and J 8 bases short, with 15 bases between. CDR3 nucleotide sequence: TGTGCCAGCAGTGAAAATGGGCAGGGTAGGGGCTACACCTTC. Translating it yields CASSENGQGRGYTF.

This clone has a handful of counts. The CDR3 loop reads CASSAHYEQYF. The CDR3 region has the DNA TGTGCCAGCAGCGCGCACTACGAGCAGTACTTC. The J gene is TRBJ2-7, the V gene TRBV7-9; D not resolved. Germline values: CDR1 SEHNR, CDR2 FQNEAQ (reference sequence). Trimming took off 5 bases at V and 3 bases at J, with 5 bases between the two ends. The CDR3 spans 11 residues. Filled out from reference TRBV7-9 and TRBJ2-7, the complete variable domain reads DTGVSQNPRHKITKRGQNVTFRCDPISEHNRLYWYRQTLGQGPEFLTYFQNEAQLEKSRLLSDRFSAERPKGSFSTLEIQRTEQGDSAMYLCASSAHYEQYFGPGTRLTVT.

This clone appeared a few times. The chain couples TRBV30 to TRBJ1-1; D not certain. V gave up 4 bases and J gave up 0 bases, with 6 bases separating them. This CDR3 is built from 12 residues. The germline CDR1 and CDR2 sequences are GTSNPN and SVGIG (reference sequence). The CDR3 protein is CAWTSVNTEAFF. The CDR3 DNA reads TGTGCCTGGACTTCGGTGAACACTGAAGCTTTCTTT.

In its sample, this clone was seen a few times. This chain connects TRBV30 to TRBJ2-5; tentatively, D is TRBD1 (6 bases). This CDR3 has 14 amino acids. Trimming took 0 bases from V and 5 from J, leaving 13 bases between them. CDR1 is GTSNPN, CDR2 SVGIG, per germline (reference sequence). CDR3 sequence reads: CAWSVGQKYETQYF. The CDR3, as DNA: TGTGCCTGGAGTGTAGGACAGAAATATGAGACCCAGTACTTC.

This clone has just a few counts. The DNA of the CDR3 is TGTGCCAGCAGTTTCAACCGGGACTACGAGCAGTACTTC. The encoded protein is CASSFNRDYEQYF. This chain uses TRBV6-6 with TRBJ2-7, with D perhaps matching TRBD2 (5 bases). The CDR3 is 13 residues long. The germline gives CDR1 MNHNY, CDR2 SVGAGI (reference sequence). V gave up 4 bases and J gave up 3 bases, with 10 bases separating them.

The V and J genes are TRBV7-9 and TRBJ2-5; tentative D call: TRBD1 (5 bases). The CDR3 totals 13 residues. Germline values: CDR1 SEHNR, CDR2 FQNEAQ (reference sequence). Trimming pared 8 bases from V and 5 bases from J, leaving 15 bases between. The CDR3 loop is CASGAQVHETQYF. In DNA form, the CDR3 reads TGTGCCAGCGGGGCGCAGGTTCATGAGACCCAGTACTTC.

The V call is TRBV7-6, the J call TRBJ2-1, with a possible D match to TRBD1 (6 bases). The CDR3 runs to 16 residues. Trimming took off 4 bases at V and 7 bases at J, with 20 bases between the two ends. Germline V lookup: CDR1 SGHVS, CDR2 FNYEAQ. The DNA of the CDR3 is TGTGCCAGCAGCTCTCCCCTCGGGGACATCTATAATGAGCAGTTCTTC. This gives the protein CASSSPLGDIYNEQFF.

This clone was found a few times. The V and J genes are TRBV6-5 and TRBJ1-2, with D maybe TRBD1 (5 bases). V lost 0 bases, J lost 0 bases, and 8 bases lay in between. The CDR3 is made up of 15 amino acids. Germline values: CDR1 MNHEY, CDR2 SVGAGI. The CDR3 region is CASSYSGHPNYGYTF. In DNA form, the CDR3 reads TGTGCCAGCAGTTACTCGGGGCACCCTAACTATGGCTACACCTTC.

The chain uses TRBV19 and TRBJ2-3, with a tentative D call TRBD1 (6 bases). Between the trimmed V and J ends, which lost 3 bases and 4 bases, there was a span of 8 bases. Germline lookup yields CDR1 LNHDA and CDR2 SQIVND (reference sequence). CDR3 length equals 13 residues. In nucleotides, the CDR3 is TGTGCCAGTAGTATGCAGGGGTCAGATACGCAGTATTTT. It yields the protein CASSMQGSDTQYF.

As to this clone: A junction end diverges from the germline sequence, so it may reflect a read error. This sequence joins TRBV7-7 and TRBJ1-1; the D is unclear. The CDR3 is made up of 16 amino acids. The germline V gene has CDR1 SSHAT and CDR2 FNYEAQ (reference sequence). The CDR3 loop is CASSLGILIWDTEAFF. The CDR3, as DNA: TGTGCTAGCAGCTTGGGCATTTTAATATGGGACACTGAAGCTTTCTTT.

This clone turned up a few times. The gene calls are TRBV5-4 and TRBJ2-7; TRBD1 is a possible D gene (6 bases). CDR1 is SGHNT, CDR2 YYREEE, per germline (reference sequence). With 4 bases removed from V and 6 bases from J, the gap between germline ends came to 14 bases. This CDR3 is built from 13 residues. The CDR3 reads CASSVQGSGEQYF. The CDR3 region has the DNA TGTGCCAGCAGCGTACAGGGATCGGGCGAGCAGTACTTC.

The chain is built from TRBV30 and TRBJ2-7, with TRBD2 matching over 9 bases. The CDR3 has 16 residues. Germline values: CDR1 GTSNPN, CDR2 SVGIG (reference sequence). Trimming at V came to 1 base and at J to 1 base, leaving 8 bases not matched to a gene. CDR3 region: CAWSGLGSGGSYEQYF. Written as DNA, the CDR3 is TGTGCCTGGAGTGGCCTAGGGAGCGGGGGGTCCTACGAGCAGTACTTC.

This clone has just a few counts. J is TRBJ2-5 and V is TRBV6-6; D possibly corresponds to TRBD2 (5 bases). Germline CDR1 MNHNY, CDR2 SVGAGI (reference sequence). The CDR3 runs to 15 residues. The V gene lost 2 bases and the J gene lost 5 bases, with 15 bases spanning the gap. The CDR3 spells CASSYQGRAGETQYF. The DNA for the CDR3 is TGTGCCAGCAGTTACCAAGGGCGGGCCGGTGAGACCCAGTACTTC.

The V call is TRBV5-1, the J call TRBJ1-5; 11 nucleotides align to TRBD1. Looked up from germline, CDR1 is SGHRS and CDR2 is YFSETQ. The CDR3 runs to 15 residues. The V and J ends lost 1 base and 5 bases, in that order; junction bases with no gene match: 2. The CDR3 DNA sequence: TGCGCCAGCAGCTTGTGGACAGGGGGCGATCAGCCCCAGCATTTT. Its translation is CASSLWTGGDQPQHF.

The rearrangement uses TRBV27 and TRBJ2-5; 7 bases line up with TRBD1. CDR1 is MNHEY and CDR2 is SMNVEV in the germline V gene (reference sequence). The CDR3 sequence is 15 residues long. V was clipped by 4 bases and J by 5 bases; unmatched bases: 10. CDR3 sequence: CASSSPPQGLETQYF. CDR3 bases: TGTGCCAGCAGTTCTCCTCCACAGGGGCTTGAGACCCAGTACTTC.

The chain carries TRBV5-1 and TRBJ2-4; D is uncertain. This CDR3 region has 14 residues. The V and J ends lost 0 bases and 8 bases respectively, with 12 bases between them. CDR1 and CDR2 (germline): SGHRS, YFSETQ. The CDR3 reads CASSLVSQKDIQYF. The CDR3 nucleotides are TGCGCCAGCAGCTTGGTATCGCAGAAAGACATTCAGTACTTC.

This clone has more than one count but fewer than ten. CDR3 in DNA: TGCGCCAGCAGCAGGGGGACGGCTGGGGCCAACGTCCTGACTTTC. The encoded protein is CASSRGTAGANVLTF. The gene calls are TRBV5-1 and TRBJ2-6; D perhaps matches TRBD1 (6 bases). V lost 4 bases, J lost 2 bases, and 10 bases lay in between. Germline CDR1 reads SGHRS; CDR2 reads YFSETQ. CDR3 size: 15 residues.

The V and J genes are TRBV30 and TRBJ1-6; TRBD1 matches at 7 bases. Germline V gene data show CDR1 as GTSNPN and CDR2 as SVGIG (reference sequence). The CDR3 is made up of 13 amino acids. CDR3 residues: CATDGTANSPLHF. CDR3 sequence (DNA): TGTGCTACCGACGGGACAGCTAATTCACCCCTCCACTTT.

The V gene is TRBV30, the J gene TRBJ1-4; D might be TRBD1 (5 bases). This CDR3 contains 16 residues. CDR1 and CDR2 from the germline V gene are GTSNPN and SVGIG (reference sequence). Trimming stripped 1 base from V and 0 bases from J, with 12 bases between. The DNA of the CDR3 is TGTGCCTGGAGTGCTGTAAGGGGTTCAACTAATGAAAAACTGTTTTTT. It translates to CAWSAVRGSTNEKLFF.

V is TRBV2 and J is TRBJ2-5, with TRBD1 identical over 10 bases. Germline values: CDR1 SNHLY, CDR2 FYNNEI. The CDR3 runs to 14 residues. Losses at the gene ends were 3 bases for V and 5 bases for J; bases not matched to a gene: 3. The CDR3 here is CASSDRTGGETQYF. CDR3 sequence (DNA): TGTGCCAGCAGTGACCGGACAGGGGGTGAGACCCAGTACTTC.